This is a list of T cell receptor beta chains from one sample in a study of blood T cell repertoires in COVID-19. Measured with immunoSEQ multiplex PCR; TCRdb has only the in-frame clones, and not every one. This table holds 350,000 to 500,000 clones, nearly 90% found once. The sequencing sample was made of PBMCs or T cells enriched from blood (not recorded which). All receptors come from a woman under 30 who had been exposed to COVID-19. The CDR3 runs from the conserved cysteine through the conserved F or W. A D gene is named only where the DNA matches it firmly. The size of a clone is reported for some rows only, either as once, few or many, or as a class for expanded clones.

d_call: TRBD2; clone_size: NA; v_call: TRBV19; j_call: TRBJ2-7; cdr3_aa: CASSYLLAGDYEQYF; cdr3_nt: TGTGCCAGTAGTTACCTACTAGCGGGAGACTACGAGCAGTACTTC
d_call: NA; clone_size: NA; v_call: TRBV15; j_call: TRBJ2-3; cdr3_aa: CATSTGGESDTQYF; cdr3_nt: TGTGCCACCAGCACGGGCGGGGAATCAGATACGCAGTATTTT
d_call: NA; clone_size: NA; v_call: TRBV11-2; j_call: TRBJ2-1; cdr3_aa: CASSSGTPSYNEQFF; cdr3_nt: TGTGCCAGCAGCTCCGGGACTCCGTCTTACAATGAGCAGTTCTTC
d_call: TRBD1; clone_size: NA; v_call: TRBV7-8; j_call: TRBJ1-6; cdr3_aa: CASTPQGEYGSPLHF; cdr3_nt: TGTGCCAGCACCCCCCAGGGGGAATATGGTTCACCCCTCCACTTT
d_call: TRBD2; clone_size: NA; v_call: TRBV29-1; j_call: TRBJ2-1; cdr3_aa: CSVEWTSGSWEQFF; cdr3_nt: TGCAGCGTTGAGTGGACTAGCGGGAGCTGGGAGCAGTTCTTC
d_call: NA; clone_size: once; v_call: TRBV19; j_call: TRBJ2-7; cdr3_aa: CASSIDNGAYEQYF; cdr3_nt: TGTGCCAGTAGTATAGATAACGGGGCCTACGAGCAGTACTTC
d_call: NA; clone_size: NA; v_call: TRBV5-6; j_call: TRBJ2-3; cdr3_aa: CASSLRQNTDTQYF; cdr3_nt: TGTGCCAGCAGCCTCCGACAGAACACAGATACGCAGTATTTT
d_call: NA; clone_size: NA; v_call: TRBV12-3/TRBV12-4; j_call: TRBJ1-2; cdr3_aa: CATSETANYGYTF; cdr3_nt: TGTGCCACCTCAGAGACTGCTAACTATGGCTACACCTTC
d_call: TRBD1; clone_size: NA; v_call: TRBV19; j_call: TRBJ2-7; cdr3_aa: CASSEGGGQGAFEQYF; cdr3_nt: TGTGCCAGTAGTGAAGGCGGCGGACAGGGGGCCTTCGAGCAGTACTTC
d_call: TRBD1; clone_size: NA; v_call: TRBV18; j_call: TRBJ1-4; cdr3_aa: CASSRTAGTGSSGEKLFF; cdr3_nt: TGTGCCAGCTCACGAACCGCCGGGACAGGCTCTTCGGGGGAAAAACTGTTTTTT
d_call: NA; clone_size: NA; v_call: TRBV6-5; j_call: TRBJ2-2; cdr3_aa: CASRDWNTGELFF; cdr3_nt: TGTGCCAGCCGGGACTGGAACACCGGGGAGCTGTTTTTT
d_call: TRBD1; clone_size: NA; v_call: TRBV2; j_call: TRBJ2-7; cdr3_aa: CASRQGGSYEQYF; cdr3_nt: TGTGCCAGCAGACAGGGGGGTTCGTACGAGCAGTACTTC
d_call: TRBD1; clone_size: once; v_call: TRBV29-1; j_call: TRBJ1-1; cdr3_aa: CSVPGGYTEAFF; cdr3_nt: TGCAGCGTTCCAGGGGGTTACACTGAAGCTTTCTTT
d_call: NA; clone_size: NA; v_call: TRBV11-3; j_call: TRBJ2-3; cdr3_aa: CASSLRGASTDTQYF; cdr3_nt: TGTGCCAGCTCTCTTCGGGGGGCTAGCACAGATACGCAGTATTTT
d_call: TRBD2; clone_size: NA; v_call: TRBV28; j_call: TRBJ2-1; cdr3_aa: CASNDGRGVLYNEQFF; cdr3_nt: TGTGCCAGCAACGACGGGCGGGGGGTCCTCTACAATGAGCAGTTCTTC
d_call: NA; clone_size: NA; v_call: TRBV28; j_call: TRBJ1-5; cdr3_aa: CASSLAGATNQPQHF; cdr3_nt: TGTGCCAGCAGTTTAGCTGGGGCCACCAATCAGCCCCAGCATTTT
d_call: NA; clone_size: once; v_call: TRBV6-5; j_call: TRBJ2-7; cdr3_aa: CASSRKSTSLEQYF; cdr3_nt: TGTGCCAGCAGTCGAAAGAGTACCTCCTTGGAGCAGTACTTC
d_call: NA; clone_size: NA; v_call: TRBV5-1; j_call: TRBJ1-3; cdr3_aa: CASSSQALSGNTIYF; cdr3_nt: TGCGCCAGCAGCTCACAGGCGCTCTCTGGAAACACCATATATTTT
d_call: TRBD1; clone_size: NA; v_call: TRBV10-3; j_call: TRBJ1-1; cdr3_aa: CAISASAGGGTEAFF; cdr3_nt: TGTGCCATCAGTGCTTCGGCAGGGGGCGGCACTGAAGCTTTCTTT
d_call: NA; clone_size: NA; v_call: TRBV7-8; j_call: TRBJ1-3; cdr3_aa: CASSLVHEWQGNTIYF; cdr3_nt: TGTGCCAGCAGCTTAGTTCATGAGTGGCAGGGGAACACCATATATTTT
d_call: TRBD1; clone_size: NA; v_call: TRBV4-1; j_call: TRBJ2-3; cdr3_aa: CASSQSDRGGTDTQYF; cdr3_nt: TGCGCCAGCAGCCAATCAGACAGGGGAGGAACAGATACGCAGTATTTT
d_call: NA; clone_size: NA; v_call: TRBV7-5; j_call: TRBJ2-1; cdr3_aa: CVRSLGGLASSTVYNEQFF; cdr3_nt: TGTGTCAGAAGCTTAGGGGGACTAGCGTCATCGACTGTATACAATGAGCAGTTCTTC
d_call: NA; clone_size: NA; v_call: TRBV6-5; j_call: TRBJ1-6; cdr3_aa: CASTLLLRDDLHF; cdr3_nt: TGTGCCAGCACCCTTTTATTGCGGGACGACCTCCACTTT
d_call: NA; clone_size: NA; v_call: TRBV5-6; j_call: TRBJ1-2; cdr3_aa: CASSPIGQFLGYGYTF; cdr3_nt: TGTGCCAGCAGCCCCATTGGACAATTTTTAGGCTATGGCTACACCTTC
d_call: TRBD1; clone_size: few; v_call: TRBV5-8; j_call: TRBJ1-5; cdr3_aa: CASSLGTGGQWAQHF; cdr3_nt: TGTGCCAGCAGCCTCGGGACAGGGGGCCAGTGGGCCCAGCATTTT
d_call: NA; clone_size: NA; v_call: TRBV12-3/TRBV12-4; j_call: TRBJ2-3; cdr3_aa: CASSALTGTQYF; cdr3_nt: TGTGCCAGCAGTGCGTTAACGGGTACGCAGTATTTT
d_call: NA; clone_size: NA; v_call: TRBV11-1; j_call: TRBJ2-5; cdr3_aa: CASSLRRGDYQETQYF; cdr3_nt: TGTGCCAGCAGCTTACGGCGGGGAGACTACCAAGAGACCCAGTACTTC
d_call: NA; clone_size: NA; v_call: TRBV14; j_call: TRBJ2-7; cdr3_aa: CASSQVSGPYEQYF; cdr3_nt: TGTGCCAGCAGCCAAGTTAGCGGACCCTACGAGCAGTACTTC
d_call: TRBD2; clone_size: NA; v_call: TRBV7-2; j_call: TRBJ2-5; cdr3_aa: CASSLRRPRGGETQYF; cdr3_nt: TGTGCCAGCAGCTTAAGGCGCCCACGGGGGGGTGAGACCCAGTACTTC
d_call: NA; clone_size: once; v_call: TRBV7-8; j_call: TRBJ1-1; cdr3_aa: CASSLQGSAEAFF; cdr3_nt: TGTGCCAGCAGCTTACAGGGGTCGGCTGAAGCTTTCTTT
d_call: TRBD1; clone_size: NA; v_call: TRBV7-9; j_call: TRBJ2-6; cdr3_aa: CASSYPTGNSGANVLTF; cdr3_nt: TGTGCCAGCAGCTATCCGACAGGGAACTCTGGGGCCAACGTCCTGACTTTC
d_call: TRBD2; clone_size: NA; v_call: TRBV6-5; j_call: TRBJ2-1; cdr3_aa: CASRGTNNEQFF; cdr3_nt: TGTGCCAGCAGGGGGACTAATAATGAGCAGTTCTTC
d_call: NA; clone_size: NA; v_call: TRBV5-6; j_call: TRBJ1-6; cdr3_aa: CASSLGSGASPLHF; cdr3_nt: TGTGCCAGCAGCTTGGGGTCAGGGGCTTCACCCCTCCACTTT
d_call: NA; clone_size: NA; v_call: TRBV10-1; j_call: TRBJ1-2; cdr3_aa: CASSAGTATNYGYTF; cdr3_nt: TGCGCCAGCAGCGCCGGGACTGCTACTAACTATGGCTACACCTTC
d_call: TRBD2; clone_size: NA; v_call: TRBV5-6; j_call: TRBJ2-7; cdr3_aa: CASSLGLAGSEQYF; cdr3_nt: TGTGCCAGCAGCCTGGGACTAGCGGGAAGCGAGCAGTACTTC
d_call: TRBD2; clone_size: NA; v_call: TRBV5-1; j_call: TRBJ2-1; cdr3_aa: CASRVGTMGNEQFF; cdr3_nt: TGCGCCAGCAGGGTCGGGACTATGGGCAATGAGCAGTTCTTC
d_call: NA; clone_size: NA; v_call: TRBV5-4; j_call: TRBJ1-3; cdr3_aa: CASSLDSHSGNTIYF; cdr3_nt: TGTGCCAGCAGCCTCGACAGCCACTCTGGAAACACCATATATTTT
d_call: TRBD2; clone_size: NA; v_call: TRBV19; j_call: TRBJ2-3; cdr3_aa: CASSNVGTRAQYF; cdr3_nt: TGTGCCAGTAGTAACGTTGGGACTAGGGCGCAGTATTTT
d_call: TRBD2; clone_size: NA; v_call: TRBV4-2; j_call: TRBJ2-1; cdr3_aa: CASSQDQTSGLKFYNEQFF; cdr3_nt: TGTGCCAGCAGCCAAGATCAGACTAGCGGGCTCAAATTCTACAATGAGCAGTTCTTC
d_call: TRBD1; clone_size: NA; v_call: TRBV7-6; j_call: TRBJ1-4; cdr3_aa: CASSSGQGYEKLFF; cdr3_nt: TGTGCCAGCAGCTCGGGACAGGGATATGAAAAACTGTTTTTT
d_call: NA; clone_size: NA; v_call: TRBV2; j_call: TRBJ2-2; cdr3_aa: CASRDSLGELFF; cdr3_nt: TGTGCCAGCAGGGACAGCCTCGGGGAGCTGTTTTTT
d_call: TRBD1; clone_size: NA; v_call: TRBV5-1; j_call: TRBJ1-2; cdr3_aa: CASSGTGDIWEGYTF; cdr3_nt: TGCGCCAGCAGTGGGACAGGGGATATCTGGGAAGGCTACACCTTC
d_call: TRBD1; clone_size: NA; v_call: TRBV6-1; j_call: TRBJ1-5; cdr3_aa: CASSGVGTGARGQPQHF; cdr3_nt: TGTGCCAGCAGTGGTGTGGGGACAGGGGCACGGGGCCAGCCCCAGCATTTT
d_call: TRBD2; clone_size: NA; v_call: TRBV4-2; j_call: TRBJ2-7; cdr3_aa: CASSQSPLTSGYTYEQYF; cdr3_nt: TGTGCCAGCAGCCAATCGCCGTTGACTAGCGGGTACACCTACGAGCAGTACTTC
d_call: TRBD2; clone_size: NA; v_call: TRBV5-1; j_call: TRBJ2-1; cdr3_aa: CASSSTWTSGSLGNEQFF; cdr3_nt: TGCGCCAGCAGCTCCACCTGGACTAGCGGGAGTTTGGGCAATGAGCAGTTCTTC
d_call: NA; clone_size: NA; v_call: TRBV5-1; j_call: TRBJ2-1; cdr3_aa: CASTGSSYNEQFF; cdr3_nt: TGCGCCAGCACCGGTAGCTCCTACAATGAGCAGTTCTTC
d_call: NA; clone_size: NA; v_call: TRBV11-1; j_call: TRBJ2-5; cdr3_aa: CASSLNSLVQETQYF; cdr3_nt: TGTGCCAGCAGCTTAAATTCCCTAGTACAAGAGACCCAGTACTTC
d_call: NA; clone_size: NA; v_call: TRBV5-1; j_call: TRBJ2-3; cdr3_aa: CASSLDTGGGTQYF; cdr3_nt: TGCGCCAGCAGCTTGGATACGGGTGGAGGGACGCAGTATTTT
d_call: NA; clone_size: NA; v_call: TRBV18; j_call: TRBJ2-3; cdr3_aa: CASSPSLGVTDTQYF; cdr3_nt: TGTGCCAGCTCACCGTCCCTAGGGGTCACAGATACGCAGTATTTT
d_call: NA; clone_size: NA; v_call: TRBV9; j_call: TRBJ1-2; cdr3_aa: CASSVGGQIYGYTF; cdr3_nt: TGTGCCAGCAGCGTAGGAGGTCAGATCTATGGCTACACCTTC
d_call: TRBD1; clone_size: once; v_call: TRBV5-1; j_call: TRBJ1-5; cdr3_aa: CASSPEDRVTQPQHF; cdr3_nt: TGCGCCAGCAGCCCGGAGGACAGGGTAACTCAGCCCCAGCATTTT
d_call: NA; clone_size: NA; v_call: TRBV18; j_call: TRBJ1-4; cdr3_aa: CASSPPNRPNEKLFF; cdr3_nt: TGTGCCAGCTCACCACCTAACAGGCCCAATGAAAAACTGTTTTTT